This TCR beta chain was sequenced for a study of T cells in Graves' hyperthyroidism and ophthalmopathy. Study at large: Peripheral blood was taken when the disease was first diagnosed, before any treatment began. The study's findings and limits: Most expanded thyroid clonotypes above 0.001 also appeared in blood.

CDR3 length: 17 residues. Germline loops: CDR1 LNHDA, CDR2 SQIVND (reference sequence). Trimming took 3 bases from V and 5 from J; bases not matched to a gene: 10. Remarks on this clonotype: Its matching antigen is unknown.

Diagnosis relied on clinical symptoms, serum thyroxine and TRAb, thyroid ultrasound and orbital computed tomography. Amplification yielded TCR beta CDR3 regions, with RNA transcripts as the source. HTBI primers were the set used in a first-round RT-PCR of the TCR CDR3. MiXCR, applied by TCRdb to the multiplex PCR reads, yields one record per CDR3 protein. The sample includes about 380,000 distinct CDR3 sequences, around a sixth of them seen just once. The sample was blood. The rearrangement joins TRBV19 to TRBJ1-5; TRBD1 aligns across 10 bases. The clonotype was recovered from a man younger than 35 with Graves' ophthalmopathy. In DNA form, the CDR3 reads TGTGCCAGTAGTATCGGACAGGGGGGAGGCCGCGATCAGCCCCAGCATTTT. Its translation: CASSIGQGGGRDQPQHF.